These 26 T cell receptor beta chains were sequenced from one sample in a study of OX40 agonist ivuxolimab in advanced cancers. Sequencing was performed with immunoSEQ multiplex PCR; in TCRdb, only in-frame clones are kept and a portion is missing. Altogether around 94,000 clones are present, about 85% being singletons, with the ten largest covering around 4%. The sequencing used CD4+ or CD8+ T cells sorted from blood, collected in a trial of the OX40 agonist ivuxolimab. The receptors were sampled from an adult with an advanced solid tumor such as melanoma, head and neck, liver or kidney cancer.

This chain links TRBV28 with TRBJ2-1; D remains ambiguous. V dropped 9 bases and J dropped 7 bases, with 16 bases sitting between them. Germline CDR1 MDHEN, CDR2 SYDVKM. The CDR3 spans 13 residues. Here the CDR3 reads CASMTPGNNEQFF. The DNA for the CDR3 is TGTGCCAGTATGACACCTGGGAATAATGAGCAGTTCTTC.

The chain links TRBV7-8 to TRBJ2-2; 7 bases are a match to TRBD2. The trim removed 7 bases at V and 2 bases at J, leaving 10 bases unmatched. The CDR3 has 16 residues. Looked up from germline, CDR1 is SGHVS and CDR2 is FQNEAQ. This CDR3 reads CASTRGRVLNTGELFF. The CDR3 nucleotides read TGTGCCAGCACCCGGGGGAGGGTTCTAAACACCGGGGAGCTGTTTTTT.

The rearrangement links TRBV4-1 to TRBJ2-2, with D unresolved. V lost 3 bases, J lost 8 bases, and 13 bases lay in between. Per germline, CDR1 MGHRA and CDR2 YSYEKL. The CDR3 spans 14 residues. DNA of the CDR3: TGCGCCAGCAGCCACTGGGCCGCTGGAGGGGAGCTGTTTTTT. Protein sequence: CASSHWAAGGELFF.

CDR3 residues: CASSLGESYEQYF. In DNA form, the CDR3 reads TGTGCCAGCAGCTTAGGGGAGAGCTACGAGCAGTACTTC. The chain carries TRBV7-2 and TRBJ2-7; the D gene is possibly TRBD2 (5 bases). The length of the CDR3 is 13 residues. Germline assignment: CDR1 SGHTA and CDR2 FQGNSA. Between the trimmed V and J ends, which lost 1 base and 3 bases, there was a span of 7 bases.

The V gene is TRBV4-2, the J gene TRBJ2-1; possibly TRBD2 for D (5 bases). Trimming stripped 0 bases from V and 4 bases from J, with 13 bases between. The CDR3 covers 16 residues. Germline V gene lookup returns CDR1 LGHNA and CDR2 YNFKEQ. The CDR3 DNA is TGTGCCAGCAGCCAAGATCAGGTAGCGCAGTACAATGAGCAGTTCTTC. Residues: CASSQDQVAQYNEQFF.

The chain couples TRBV4-1 to TRBJ2-1; D gene uncertain. V was pared by 1 base and J by 0 bases, with 7 bases between. Germline-derived CDR1 and CDR2 are MGHRA and YSYEKL. The CDR3 sequence is 15 residues long. The CDR3 region is CASSQGTSSYNEQFF. Here the CDR3 DNA reads TGCGCCAGCAGCCAAGGTACAAGCTCCTACAATGAGCAGTTCTTC.

This chain joins TRBV7-7 and TRBJ2-6; D ambiguous. There are 18 residues in the CDR3. Deletions cut 4 bases from V and 5 bases from J, with 21 bases between. Germline-derived CDR1 and CDR2 are SSHAT and FNYEAQ (reference sequence). Here the CDR3 DNA reads TGTGCCAGCAGCTCTGTCGATATGCCACAAAGTCGGGCCAACGTCCTGACTTTC. As protein: CASSSVDMPQSRANVLTF.

The chain employs TRBV9 and TRBJ2-1, with 16 bases that match TRBD2. V lost 4 bases to trimming and J lost 5 bases; unmatched junction nucleotides: 6. Germline CDR1 SGDLS, CDR2 YYNGEE. The CDR3 is made up of 17 amino acids. Here the CDR3 reads CASSTGLAGGSNNEQFF. Written as DNA, the CDR3 is TGTGCCAGCAGCACGGGACTAGCGGGAGGGTCTAACAATGAGCAGTTCTTC.

This clone has more than one count but fewer than ten. This chain links TRBV7-9 with TRBJ2-7; a possible D gene is TRBD2 (5 bases). Trimming removed 7 bases from V and 1 base from J, with 11 bases in between. Per the germline V gene, CDR1 is SEHNR and CDR2 is FQNEAQ (reference sequence). The CDR3 has 13 residues. In DNA form, the CDR3 reads TGTGCCAGCACGATTAGCGAATCCTACGAGCAGTACTTC. This gives the protein CASTISESYEQYF.

The V and J genes are TRBV10-3 and TRBJ2-7, with D perhaps TRBD1 or TRBD2 (5 bases each). Germline V gene sequence: CDR1 ENHRY, CDR2 SYGVKD. The CDR3 is 13 amino acids. V lost 2 bases and J lost 6, with 11 bases in between. CDR3 in DNA: TGTGCCATCAGTGAGGCGGCAGGGAGCGAGCAGTACTTC. It codes for CAISEAAGSEQYF.

This chain links TRBV7-6 with TRBJ2-5; no clear D. The germline gives CDR1 SGHVS, CDR2 FNYEAQ. The CDR3 covers 12 residues. Trimming left V 3 bases short and J 1 base short, with 3 bases between. The CDR3 sequence: CASSFPQETQYF. The CDR3 bases are TGTGCCAGCAGCTTTCCCCAAGAGACCCAGTACTTC.

This clone was counted a single time. A junction boundary mismatches the germline segment, possibly from a read error. The V call is TRBV5-4, the J call TRBJ1-2; D uncertain. CDR3 size: 15 residues. Germline V gene data show CDR1 as SGHNT and CDR2 as YYREEE (reference sequence). CDR3 amino acids: CASNLRSRPNYGYTF. CDR3 DNA sequence: TGTGCCAGCAACTTGCGCTCTCGGCCTAACTATGGCTACACCTTC. Using reference TRBV5-4 and TRBJ1-2 for the parts outside the CDR3, the full variable domain is ETGVTQSPTHLIKTRGQQVTLRCSSQSGHNTVSWYQQALGQGPQFIFQYYREEENGRGNFPPRFSGLQFPNYSSELNVNALELDDSALYLCASNLRSRPNYGYTFGSGTRLTVV.

This chain joins TRBV6-6 and TRBJ1-1, with no clear D. CDR3 size: 15 residues. The ends were cut back, 8 bases at V and 0 bases at J, with 16 bases in the middle. Germline V gene data show CDR1 as MNHNY and CDR2 as SVGAGI (reference sequence). CDR3 region: CASRIKGGLNTEAFF. CDR3 nucleotide sequence: TGTGCCAGCCGAATAAAGGGCGGATTGAACACTGAAGCTTTCTTT.

This clone was observed once. The chain couples TRBV27 to TRBJ1-5, with 12 bases that match TRBD1. With V trimmed by 5 bases and J by 10 bases, 12 bases remained unmatched. Germline V gene sequence: CDR1 MNHEY, CDR2 SMNVEV (reference sequence). This CDR3 region has 16 residues. The CDR3 sequence is CASSSMGQGAIKPQHF. The DNA of the CDR3 is TGTGCCAGCAGTAGTATGGGACAGGGGGCGATCAAACCCCAGCATTTT.

The chain combines TRBV30 with TRBJ1-1, with D perhaps TRBD1 (5 bases). Germline V CDR1 and CDR2: GTSNPN, SVGIG (reference sequence). V was pared by 3 bases and J by 4 bases, with 15 bases between. The CDR3 consists of 14 residues. CDR3 loop: CAWSPRGSGTEAFF. The CDR3 coding sequence is TGTGCCTGGAGCCCACGGGGGAGTGGCACTGAAGCTTTCTTT. Full variable domain (outside the CDR3, taken from reference TRBV30 and TRBJ1-1): SQTIHQWPATLVQPVGSPLSLECTVEGTSNPNLYWYRQAAGRGLQLLFYSVGIGQISSEVPQNLSASRPQDRQFILSSKKLLLSDSGFYLCAWSPRGSGTEAFFGQGTRLTVV.

This chain uses TRBV28 with TRBJ1-5; D is perhaps TRBD1 (5 bases). V dropped 2 bases and J dropped 5 bases, with 13 bases sitting between them. Germline values: CDR1 MDHEN, CDR2 SYDVKM. This CDR3 has 15 amino acids. CDR3 DNA sequence: TGTGCCAGCAGTTTAGGGGCAGGCGGGGATCAGCCCCAGCATTTT. Residues: CASSLGAGGDQPQHF.

This clone was seen once. The chain has TRBV21-1 and TRBJ2-3; TRBD2 is the table's D call and was not checked against the DNA. TRBV21-1 represents a pseudogene. This CDR3 has 13 residues. Written as DNA, the CDR3 is TGTGCCAGCATACCGACTGGAGAGGATACGCAGTATTTT. It codes for CASIPTGEDTQYF.

This clone was observed once. This rearrangement joins TRBV21-1 to TRBJ2-2; whether TRBD1, the table's D call, matches the DNA was not checked. TRBV21-1 has pseudogene status. The CDR3 runs 16 residues. The CDR3 is CASSKESTGAGGELFF. The CDR3, as DNA: TGTGCCAGCAGCAAAGAATCAACAGGGGCGGGCGGGGAGCTGTTTTTT.

The chain carries TRBV21-1 and TRBJ2-7; the table's D call TRBD2 went unverified against the DNA. TRBV21-1 is given as a pseudogene. The CDR3 has 18 residues. The CDR3 loop is CASRLSRKAGGTDYEQYF. The DNA of the CDR3 is TGTGCCAGCAGACTCAGCCGGAAGGCGGGAGGCACGGACTACGAGCAGTACTTC.

The J gene is TRBJ2-1, the V gene TRBV5-1, with D possibly being TRBD1 (5 bases). From germline, CDR1 is SGHRS and CDR2 YFSETQ. The CDR3 extends over 15 amino acids. Trimming took off 2 bases at V and 8 bases at J, with 17 bases between the two ends. CDR3 bases: TGCGCCAGCAGCTTCGTATATGGGATAGGGGATGAGCAGTTCTTC. Translation gives CASSFVYGIGDEQFF.

The J gene is TRBJ1-2, the V gene TRBV19, with D possibly matching TRBD1 (5 bases). The CDR3 spans 15 residues. Germline loops: CDR1 LNHDA, CDR2 SQIVND (reference sequence). The V end was cut by 5 bases, the J end by 4 bases, with 17 bases between. As DNA, the CDR3 is TGTGCCAGTAGTGGCCCGCAGGGTACTCGCTATGGCTACACCTTC. Amino acids: CASSGPQGTRYGYTF.

The rearrangement links TRBV7-9 to TRBJ1-2, with TRBD1 identical over 7 bases. Germline assignment: CDR1 SEHNR and CDR2 FQNEAQ (reference sequence). The CDR3 loop spans 16 amino acids. After removal of 3 bases from V and 6 bases from J, the junction contained 13 bases not matched to a gene. CDR3 protein: CASSFKGQFHGNGYTF. In DNA, the CDR3 is TGTGCCAGCAGCTTCAAGGGACAGTTCCACGGAAATGGCTACACCTTC. Together with reference TRBV7-9 and TRBJ1-2, the CDR3 gives the full variable domain: DTGVSQNPRHKITKRGQNVTFRCDPISEHNRLYWYRQTLGQGPEFLTYFQNEAQLEKSRLLSDRFSAERPKGSFSTLEIQRTEQGDSAMYLCASSFKGQFHGNGYTFGSGTRLTVV.

V gene TRBV5-8 combines with J gene TRBJ1-3; the D is unclear. The V end lost 4 bases, the J end lost 1 base, and 9 bases lay between the germline ends. This CDR3 spans 14 amino acids. CDR1 is SGHTS, CDR2 YDEGEE, per germline. The CDR3 nucleotides are TGTGCCAGCAGCGGAGTGGGGTCTGGAAACACCATATATTTT. This encodes CASSGVGSGNTIYF.

The gene calls are TRBV4-2 and TRBJ1-1; a weak D match, TRBD1 (5 bases). Germline CDR1 and CDR2: LGHNA and YNFKEQ. CDR3 length equals 16 residues. V shed 0 bases and J shed 2 bases, with 13 bases lying between them. This CDR3 reads CASSQDVGPSNTEAFF. The CDR3 bases are TGTGCCAGCAGCCAAGATGTGGGGCCCTCAAACACTGAAGCTTTCTTT.

The chain employs TRBV7-9 and TRBJ2-5; no clear D. V was clipped by 9 bases and J by 5 bases, with 22 bases between them. The CDR3 length is 15 residues. Germline V gene sequence: CDR1 SEHNR, CDR2 FQNEAQ (reference sequence). The CDR3 here is CARAPLPGFTETQYF. The CDR3 nucleotides read TGTGCCAGGGCCCCCCTACCAGGTTTTACGGAGACCCAGTACTTC.

The chain is built from TRBV7-2 and TRBJ2-4; tentatively, D is TRBD1 (8 bases). Trimming took off 8 bases at V and 3 bases at J, with 14 bases between the two ends. CDR1 is SGHTA and CDR2 is FQGNSA in the germline V gene. The CDR3 covers 14 residues. CDR3 sequence: CASATGGGKNIQYF. CDR3 DNA sequence: TGTGCCAGCGCCACAGGGGGGGGCAAAAACATTCAGTACTTC.